Below, 25 T cell receptor beta chains from the same sample are listed, as sequenced in a study of blood T cell repertoires in COVID-19. Here immunoSEQ multiplex PCR was the method, and the copy in TCRdb shows in-frame clones only, minus some. The top ten clones hold under 6% of a sample with around 300,000 clones, approximately 88% of them seen once. The sequencing sample was made of PBMCs or T cells enriched from blood (not recorded which). The origin of the receptors is a man aged 25 to 45 who had recovered from COVID-19.

The CDR3 DNA follows: TGTGCCAGCAGTTTCCCGGGGAACTATGGCTACACCTTC. Amino acids: CASSFPGNYGYTF. The genes are TRBV28 and TRBJ1-2; no reliable D call. Per germline, CDR1 MDHEN and CDR2 SYDVKM. This CDR3 has 13 amino acids. V lost 3 bases and J 2 bases, leaving 7 bases between the germline ends.

DNA for the CDR3: TGTGCCAGCAGTTGGCCCCAAGGCACAGATACGCAGTATTTT. It encodes CASSWPQGTDTQYF. The gene calls are TRBV6-2 or TRBV6-3 and TRBJ2-3; D gene unclear. The germline V gene has CDR1 MNHEY and CDR2 SVGEGT. With 4 bases removed from V and 1 base from J, the gap between germline ends came to 9 bases. The CDR3 has 14 residues.

The chain joins TRBV4-1 to TRBJ1-3; D unclear. Germline CDR1 reads MGHRA; CDR2 reads YSYEKL. Trimming pared 0 bases from V and 0 bases from J, leaving 12 bases between. The CDR3 is 17 amino acids. CDR3 sequence reads: CASSQDKITSSGNTIYF. CDR3 bases: TGCGCCAGCAGCCAAGACAAGATAACAAGCTCTGGAAACACCATATATTTT.

V and J are TRBV7-9 and TRBJ2-2, with 8 bases matching TRBD1. The CDR3 length is 15 residues. Germline V CDR1 and CDR2: SEHNR, FQNEAQ (reference sequence). V trimming: 7 bases; J trimming: 5 bases; junction bases outside the gene matches: 9. The CDR3, as DNA: TGTGCCAGCAAACCCGACAGGGGTTTGACCGGGGAGCTGTTTTTT. Translating it yields CASKPDRGLTGELFF.

V is TRBV27 and J is TRBJ2-1; 9 nucleotides agree with TRBD2. Germline V gives CDR1 MNHEY, CDR2 SMNVEV (reference sequence). V lost 3 bases, J lost 15 bases, and 9 bases stayed unmatched. This CDR3 spans 13 amino acids. CDR3 amino acids: CASSLGSSGTGFF. The DNA for the CDR3 is TGTGCCAGCAGTTTGGGGTCTAGCGGGACGGGGTTCTTC.

The V and J genes are TRBV9 and TRBJ2-1; 7 bases line up with TRBD1. Germline CDR1 reads SGDLS; CDR2 reads YYNGEE. This CDR3 spans 15 amino acids. Losses at the gene ends were 0 bases for V and 2 bases for J; bases not matched to a gene: 2. CDR3 in amino acids: CASSVGTGTYNEQFF. CDR3 DNA sequence: TGTGCCAGCAGCGTAGGGACAGGTACCTACAATGAGCAGTTCTTC.

The J gene is TRBJ1-2, the V gene TRBV5-6; possible D gene TRBD1, 5 bases. The CDR3 contains 14 residues. With 4 bases removed from V and 0 bases from J, the gap between germline ends came to 10 bases. The germline V gene has CDR1 SGHDT and CDR2 YYEEEE. CDR3 in amino acids: CASSPGGSNYGYTF. The CDR3 nucleotides read TGTGCCAGCAGCCCCGGGGGGTCTAACTATGGCTACACCTTC.

V and J are TRBV19 and TRBJ2-2, with TRBD2 as a possible D gene (6 bases). The CDR3 has 13 amino acids. From germline, CDR1 is LNHDA and CDR2 SQIVND (reference sequence). Trimming stripped 3 bases from V and 9 bases from J, with 11 bases between. The CDR3 loop reads CASSIGGERELFF. As DNA, the CDR3 is TGTGCCAGTAGTATCGGAGGGGAGAGGGAGCTGTTTTTT.

This rearrangement joins TRBV9 to TRBJ2-7; D gene unclear. The CDR3 sequence is 15 residues long. Trimming took off 0 bases at V and 2 bases at J, with 12 bases between the two ends. Germline V gene lookup returns CDR1 SGDLS and CDR2 YYNGEE. CDR3 residues: CASSVAFGLPYEQYF. As DNA, the CDR3 is TGTGCCAGCAGCGTAGCTTTTGGCTTACCCTACGAGCAGTACTTC.

The CDR3 DNA reads TGTGCCAGCTCACCACGGGCTGGGTCCTATAATTCACCCCTCCACTTT. It translates to CASSPRAGSYNSPLHF. This rearrangement joins TRBV18 to TRBJ1-6; the D is unclear. The CDR3 runs to 16 residues. Trimming shortened V by 1 base and J by 1 base, and 8 bases separated the two germline ends. In germline, CDR1 is KGHSH, CDR2 LQKENI. The full variable domain, rest sourced from reference TRBV18 and TRBJ1-6, is NAGVMQNPRHLVRRRGQEARLRCSPMKGHSHVYWYRQLPEEGLKFMVYLQKENIIDESGMPKERFSAEFPKEGPSILRIQQVVRGDSAAYFCASSPRAGSYNSPLHFGNGTRLTVT.

This chain uses TRBV30 with TRBJ1-4, with D uncertain. The CDR3 runs 14 residues. Trimming pared 0 bases from V and 5 bases from J, leaving 10 bases between. CDR1 is GTSNPN, CDR2 SVGIG, per germline (reference sequence). CDR3: CAWSVTGINEKLFF. For the CDR3, the DNA is TGTGCCTGGAGTGTAACGGGGATCAATGAAAAACTGTTTTTT.

The chain carries TRBV27 and TRBJ1-2; 7 bases agree with TRBD1. Looked up from germline, CDR1 is MNHEY and CDR2 is SMNVEV (reference sequence). There are 13 residues in the CDR3. V trimming: 8 bases; J trimming: 4 bases; junction bases outside the gene matches: 7. CDR3 region: CASARQGPYGYTF. As DNA, the CDR3 is TGTGCCAGCGCCCGACAGGGTCCCTATGGCTACACCTTC.

The V gene is TRBV5-1, the J gene TRBJ1-4; a possible D gene is TRBD1 (6 bases). V shed 2 bases and J shed 0 bases, with 8 bases lying between them. The CDR3 has 15 amino acids. Germline V CDR1 and CDR2: SGHRS, YFSETQ. In nucleotides, the CDR3 is TGCGCCAGCAGCTTTCCAGGGGCAACTAATGAAAAACTGTTTTTT. As protein: CASSFPGATNEKLFF.

The chain couples TRBV6-5 to TRBJ2-3; TRBD2 matches 13 bases. V lost 5 bases, J lost 6 bases, and 5 bases stayed unmatched. Germline V CDR1 and CDR2: MNHEY, SVGAGI. The CDR3 is 15 residues long. The CDR3 DNA reads as TGTGCCAGCAGTCGACTAGCGGGGGGCCCGGATACGCAGTATTTT. Its translation: CASSRLAGGPDTQYF.

This sequence joins TRBV28 and TRBJ2-1, with 9 bases matching TRBD1. Germline-derived CDR1 and CDR2 are MDHEN and SYDVKM. J was trimmed by 2 bases and V by 6 bases; bases with no gene match: 14. The CDR3 sequence is 18 residues long. The CDR3 is CASRGFLKTGGPYNEQFF. CDR3 DNA sequence: TGTGCCAGCAGGGGGTTTCTAAAGACAGGGGGGCCCTACAATGAGCAGTTCTTC.

This clone is a singleton in its sample. The J gene is TRBJ1-3, the V gene TRBV10-3; D unclear. Germline CDR1 reads ENHRY; CDR2 reads SYGVKD. Trimming took 3 bases from V and 0 from J, leaving 12 bases between them. The CDR3 consists of 16 residues. The CDR3 region is CAISDFSDNSGNTIYF. DNA of the CDR3: TGTGCCATCAGTGATTTTAGCGATAACTCTGGAAACACCATATATTTT.

The CDR3 here is CASSLSQFNEQFF. The CDR3 nucleotides read TGCGCCAGCAGCTTGAGTCAGTTCAATGAGCAGTTCTTC. This chain links TRBV5-1 with TRBJ2-1; no clear D. CDR1 and CDR2 (germline): SGHRS, YFSETQ. V was cut by 1 base and J by 6 bases, with 8 bases left in between. The CDR3 is 13 amino acids. Full variable domain (missing parts from reference TRBV5-1 and TRBJ2-1): KAGVTQTPRYLIKTRGQQVTLSCSPISGHRSVSWYQQTPGQGLQFLFEYFSETQRNKGNFPGRFSGRQFSNSRSEMNVSTLELGDSALYLCASSLSQFNEQFFGPGTRLTVL.

The V gene is TRBV12-3 or TRBV12-4, the J gene TRBJ1-2; the D gene is possibly TRBD1 (6 bases). CDR3 length: 13 residues. The ends were cut back, 6 bases at V and 3 bases at J, with 11 bases in the middle. For the CDR3, the DNA is TGTGCCAGCAGACTTACAGGGCACTATGGCTACACCTTC. The encoded protein is CASRLTGHYGYTF.

The V call is TRBV7-9, the J call TRBJ1-1; tentatively, D is TRBD1 (6 bases). V was pared by 5 bases and J by 5 bases, with 15 bases between. The CDR3 runs to 14 residues. Germline V lookup: CDR1 SEHNR, CDR2 FQNEAQ (reference sequence). The CDR3 is CASSPPNRVTEAFF. The CDR3 DNA follows: TGTGCCAGCAGCCCGCCAAACAGGGTTACTGAAGCTTTCTTT.

The chain links TRBV27 to TRBJ2-3, with 8 nucleotides matching TRBD2. CDR1 is MNHEY, CDR2 SMNVEV, per germline (reference sequence). With 10 bases clipped from V and 0 bases from J, the junction kept 21 bases outside the gene matches. The CDR3 spans 19 residues. The CDR3 DNA sequence: TGTGCCACCCGCTCTCGAGGAGCGGGGGAATCCCATAGCACAGATACGCAGTATTTT. Translating gives CATRSRGAGESHSTDTQYF.

The chain combines TRBV7-9 with TRBJ2-7, with TRBD1 matching 7 bases. CDR1 is SEHNR, CDR2 FQNEAQ, per germline (reference sequence). The CDR3 consists of 13 residues. V lost 5 bases to trimming and J lost 2 bases; unmatched junction nucleotides: 3. CDR3 residues: CASSPDRAYEQYF. As DNA, the CDR3 is TGTGCCAGCAGCCCCGACAGGGCCTACGAGCAGTACTTC.

The chain combines TRBV5-1 with TRBJ2-7, with D possibly matching TRBD2 (6 bases). Trimming removed 0 bases from V and 7 bases from J, with 14 bases in between. The germline V gene has CDR1 SGHRS and CDR2 YFSETQ. The CDR3 covers 14 residues. In DNA form, the CDR3 reads TGCGCCAGCAGCTTGGAGGTCTGGGGGGATGAGCAGTACTTC. Amino acid sequence: CASSLEVWGDEQYF.

The V call is TRBV15, the J call TRBJ2-7; the D is unclear. The CDR3 loop spans 15 amino acids. Germline CDR1 LNHNV, CDR2 YYDKDF (reference sequence). V gave up 0 bases and J gave up 3 bases, with 12 bases separating them. DNA for the CDR3: TGTGCCACCAGCAGAGATCTTGTGGCAGGCTACGAGCAGTACTTC. This encodes CATSRDLVAGYEQYF. The full variable domain, rest sourced from reference TRBV15 and TRBJ2-7, is DAMVIQNPRYQVTQFGKPVTLSCSQTLNHNVMYWYQQKSSQAPKLLFHYYDKDFNNEADTPDNFQSRRPNTSFCFLDIRSPGLGDTAMYLCATSRDLVAGYEQYFGPGTRLTVT.

V usage is TRBV5-8 and J usage is TRBJ2-7; D possibly corresponds to TRBD1 (6 bases). Germline V gene data show CDR1 as SGHTS and CDR2 as YDEGEE. The CDR3 contains 12 residues. The V and J ends lost 4 bases and 6 bases respectively, with 11 bases between them. The CDR3: CASSRNRAEQYF. The DNA for the CDR3 is TGTGCCAGCAGCCGAAACAGGGCCGAGCAGTACTTC.

The rearrangement links TRBV6-4 to TRBJ2-2; the match to TRBD1 covers 8 bases. The V gene end was trimmed by 8 bases and the J gene end by 4 bases; junction bases not matched to a gene: 3. The V gene's germline CDR1 is MRHNA and CDR2 SNTAGT. This CDR3 is built from 13 residues. CDR3 residues: CASGQGATGELFF. The CDR3 nucleotides are TGTGCCAGCGGCCAGGGGGCCACCGGGGAGCTGTTTTTT.